This entry lists 5 T cell receptor beta chains sequenced from one sample in a study of blood T cell repertoires in COVID-19. Profiling relied on immunoSEQ multiplex PCR, and the TCRdb table lists in-frame clones only, not all of them. The sample carries around 340,000 clones, just over 85% recorded once. The source material was PBMCs or T cells enriched from blood (not recorded which). These receptors originate from a woman aged 40 to 50 with acute COVID-19.

The chain joins TRBV3-1 (or the pseudogene TRBV3-2) to TRBJ2-3, with TRBD1 matching over 9 bases. The V and J ends lost 4 bases and 6 bases, in that order; junction bases with no gene match: 2. CDR3 size: 13 residues. Germline V lookup: CDR1 LGHDT, CDR2 YNNKEL (reference sequence). This CDR3 is CASSLGTGDTQYF. CDR3 coding DNA: TGTGCCAGCAGCCTTGGGACAGGGGATACGCAGTATTTT.

The chain combines TRBV6-6 with TRBJ2-3; D uncertain. V lost 2 bases and J 3 bases, leaving 6 bases between the germline ends. The CDR3 length is 13 residues. Germline V CDR1 and CDR2: MNHNY, SVGAGI (reference sequence). The CDR3 DNA is TGTGCCAGCAGTTACAGAGAAACAGATACGCAGTATTTT. Residues: CASSYRETDTQYF.

The chain couples TRBV7-2 to TRBJ1-2; 7 positions match TRBD1. CDR1 is SGHTA, CDR2 FQGNSA, per germline. J gave up 4 bases and V 4 bases, and 6 bases lay outside the gene matches. The CDR3 covers 14 residues. CDR3 in amino acids: CASSSLTGTYGYTF. The CDR3 DNA follows: TGTGCCAGCAGCTCCTTGACAGGGACCTATGGCTACACCTTC.

The chain links TRBV2 to TRBJ2-5, with D perhaps TRBD1 (6 bases). V was shortened by 8 bases and J by 2 bases, with 12 bases between the two germline ends. The CDR3 contains 13 residues. CDR1 and CDR2 (germline): SNHLY, FYNNEI. CDR3 residues: CASVQGMQETQYF. In DNA, the CDR3 is TGTGCCAGCGTCCAGGGGATGCAAGAGACCCAGTACTTC.

CDR3 DNA: TGTGCCAGCAATCTCGGGGCTAAGGGAGGTGAAAAACTGTTTTTT. This gives the protein CASNLGAKGGEKLFF. This chain joins TRBV27 and TRBJ1-4; tentative D call: TRBD1 (5 bases). Germline loops: CDR1 MNHEY, CDR2 SMNVEV (reference sequence). The CDR3 is made up of 15 amino acids. V lost 7 bases, J lost 7 bases, and 19 bases lay in between.